Detailed here is one TCR beta chain. The CDR3 covers 16 residues. Trimming cost V 11 bases and J 5 bases; bases outside gene matches: 17. Looked up from germline, CDR1 is ENHRY and CDR2 is SYGVKD. These data belong to a study of blood T cell repertoires in COVID-19. Study-wide background: The United States, Italy and Spain were the sources of the acute and convalescent COVID-19 samples.

The repertoire was sequenced with immunoSEQ multiplex PCR; TCRdb's copy has only in-frame clones and lacks some. The sample has about 120,000 clones, approximately 80% seen once; the top ten hold approximately 0.76%. Sequencing input: peripheral blood. The clonotype was recovered from a woman aged 65 to 85 with acute or convalescent COVID-19. V usage is TRBV10-3 and J usage is TRBJ1-3, with TRBD1 matching 8 bases. The CDR3 bases are TGTGCCTCGAAACCAGGACAGGGTTCTAGTCGAAACACCATATATTTT. Its translation is CASKPGQGSSRNTIYF.